This T cell receptor beta chain was obtained from a study of blood T cells in healthy people across ages. CDR1 and CDR2 (germline): DFQATT, SNEGSKA (reference sequence). The V end was cut by 0 bases, the J end by 4 bases, with 18 bases between. This CDR3 region has 17 residues. A second PCR of roughly 7 to 11 cycles used a sample-barcoded 5' primer and a J-beta primer mix. TCRdb re-called the 5' RACE reads through MiXCR, storing one row per CDR3 protein. The sample includes roughly 800,000 distinct CDR3 sequences, roughly 25% seen only once; the top ten take under 4%. The sample was also linked to a second study, of T cells of mothers and their children. That investigation notes: Related mother-child pairs shared slightly more overlap than unrelated pairs, but the difference was non-significant.

The source material was blood. J is TRBJ2-2 and V is TRBV20-1; possible D gene TRBD2, 6 bases. The source of this sequence is a boy aged 5-17 years in good health. In DNA, the CDR3 is TGCAGTGCTAGAGATGGACTGCGGCTAGCGATCACCGGGGAGCTGTTTTTT. Protein: CSARDGLRLAITGELFF.